Listed below are T cell receptor beta chains from one sample, sequenced in a study of T cell responses to AZD1222 COVID-19 vaccine. The assay was immunoSEQ multiplex PCR, and TCRdb's table has in-frame clones only and misses some. The sample has roughly 130,000 clones, over 75% seen once; the top ten hold about 1.5%. Material: peripheral blood, obtained on day 0 of AZD1222 vaccination. The receptor source for this set is an adult in good health. Both conserved end residues are part of each CDR3. The D gene is left open where the match is weak. Size values are once, few and many counts, or a class for expanded clones, and some rows have none.

clone size: -; J gene: TRBJ2-1; V gene: TRBV5-1; D gene: -; CDR3 protein: CASSPPGPSGSEQFF; CDR3 DNA: TGCGCCAGCAGCCCCCCGGGACCCTCAGGAAGTGAGCAGTTCTTC
clone size: -; J gene: TRBJ1-3; V gene: TRBV4-1; D gene: TRBD1; CDR3 protein: CASRPEGAYGNTIYF; CDR3 DNA: TGCGCCAGCAGACCAGAGGGGGCTTATGGAAACACCATATATTTT
clone size: few; J gene: TRBJ2-1; V gene: TRBV24-1; D gene: TRBD1; CDR3 protein: CATSDLQGQGRYNEQFF; CDR3 DNA: TGTGCCACCAGTGATTTGCAAGGACAGGGCCGATACAATGAGCAGTTCTTC
clone size: -; J gene: TRBJ2-5; V gene: TRBV5-4; D gene: -; CDR3 protein: CASSLGSASEETQYF; CDR3 DNA: TGTGCCAGCAGCTTAGGGTCAGCCTCCGAAGAGACCCAGTACTTC
clone size: -; J gene: TRBJ1-2; V gene: TRBV7-8; D gene: -; CDR3 protein: CASSLRTNNHGYTF; CDR3 DNA: TGTGCCAGCAGCTTAAGAACTAACAACCATGGCTACACCTTC
clone size: -; J gene: TRBJ2-1; V gene: TRBV9; D gene: TRBD2; CDR3 protein: CASSGRGSGSPYNEQFF; CDR3 DNA: TGTGCCAGCAGCGGCCGGGGAAGCGGGAGTCCCTACAATGAGCAGTTCTTC
clone size: -; J gene: TRBJ1-4; V gene: TRBV6-5; D gene: -; CDR3 protein: CASSYYAGEKLFF; CDR3 DNA: TGTGCCAGCAGTTATTACGCTGGGGAAAAACTGTTTTTT
clone size: -; J gene: TRBJ2-1; V gene: TRBV4-1; D gene: TRBD2; CDR3 protein: CASSLMGLGRSEQFF; CDR3 DNA: TGCGCCAGCAGCCTAATGGGACTAGGTCGGAGTGAGCAGTTCTTC
clone size: -; J gene: TRBJ2-2; V gene: TRBV3-1/TRBV3-2; D gene: -; CDR3 protein: CASTLAPGPLTGGELFF; CDR3 DNA: TGTGCCAGCACCCTGGCCCCGGGACCTCTAACTGGGGGTGAGCTGTTTTTT
clone size: once; J gene: TRBJ1-2; V gene: TRBV7-9; D gene: -; CDR3 protein: CASSYGSRNYGYTF; CDR3 DNA: TGTGCCAGCAGCTATGGCTCCCGTAACTATGGCTACACCTTC
clone size: -; J gene: TRBJ2-5; V gene: TRBV7-2; D gene: -; CDR3 protein: CASLRAETQYF; CDR3 DNA: TGTGCCAGCTTACGGGCGGAGACCCAGTACTTC
clone size: -; J gene: TRBJ2-7; V gene: TRBV14; D gene: -; CDR3 protein: CASSQDLGLSEQYF; CDR3 DNA: TGTGCCAGCAGCCAAGATCTGGGTTTGAGCGAGCAGTACTTC
clone size: -; J gene: TRBJ2-2; V gene: TRBV19; D gene: -; CDR3 protein: CASSIEARNTGELFF; CDR3 DNA: TGTGCCAGTAGTATAGAAGCGCGGAACACCGGGGAGCTGTTTTTT
clone size: -; J gene: TRBJ2-3; V gene: TRBV5-3; D gene: TRBD2; CDR3 protein: CARSFASGVLFQGTDTQYF; CDR3 DNA: TGTGCCAGAAGCTTCGCTAGCGGAGTCCTTTTCCAGGGCACAGATACGCAGTATTTT
clone size: -; J gene: TRBJ1-4; V gene: TRBV13; D gene: -; CDR3 protein: CASSFYTLQGLREKLFF; CDR3 DNA: TGTGCCAGCAGCTTCTACACCCTGCAGGGTTTGAGGGAAAAACTGTTTTTT
clone size: -; J gene: TRBJ2-1; V gene: TRBV7-2; D gene: -; CDR3 protein: CASTLGRATYNEQFF; CDR3 DNA: TGTGCCAGCACCCTTGGCAGGGCCACCTACAATGAGCAGTTCTTC
clone size: -; J gene: TRBJ2-1; V gene: TRBV19; D gene: -; CDR3 protein: CASRGARNEQFF; CDR3 DNA: TGTGCCAGTAGAGGGGCGAGGAATGAGCAGTTCTTC
clone size: -; J gene: TRBJ2-5; V gene: TRBV7-6; D gene: TRBD1; CDR3 protein: CASSRTGGAETQYF; CDR3 DNA: TGTGCCAGCAGCAGGACAGGGGGCGCAGAGACCCAGTACTTC
clone size: -; J gene: TRBJ1-2; V gene: TRBV7-2; D gene: -; CDR3 protein: CASSFRMDYGYTF; CDR3 DNA: TGTGCCAGCAGCTTTCGGATGGACTATGGCTACACCTTC
clone size: -; J gene: TRBJ2-3; V gene: TRBV19; D gene: TRBD2; CDR3 protein: CASSPSGRPTTDTQYF; CDR3 DNA: TGTGCCAGTAGTCCTAGCGGGAGACCCACCACAGATACGCAGTATTTT
clone size: -; J gene: TRBJ2-3; V gene: TRBV7-9; D gene: -; CDR3 protein: CASSLWTRATDTQYF; CDR3 DNA: TGTGCCAGCAGCTTATGGACAAGAGCGACAGATACGCAGTATTTT
clone size: -; J gene: TRBJ2-3; V gene: TRBV29-1; D gene: TRBD2; CDR3 protein: CSVCPGGLGDTQYF; CDR3 DNA: TGCAGCGTTTGCCCGGGGGGGCTCGGGGATACGCAGTATTTT
clone size: -; J gene: TRBJ1-2; V gene: TRBV21-1; D gene: -; CDR3 protein: CASSPTGSLHGYTF; CDR3 DNA: TGTGCCAGCAGTCCGACAGGGTCCCTTCATGGCTACACCTTC
clone size: -; J gene: TRBJ2-1; V gene: TRBV3-1/TRBV3-2; D gene: -; CDR3 protein: CASMRNTLFNEQFF; CDR3 DNA: TGTGCCAGCATGAGGAACACACTATTCAATGAGCAGTTCTTC
clone size: -; J gene: TRBJ1-1; V gene: TRBV6-5; D gene: TRBD1; CDR3 protein: CASSYEGARTEAFF; CDR3 DNA: TGTGCCAGCAGTTATGAGGGGGCGCGGACTGAAGCTTTCTTT
clone size: -; J gene: TRBJ1-5; V gene: TRBV19; D gene: -; CDR3 protein: CASSARQPLGQPQHF; CDR3 DNA: TGTGCCAGTAGTGCCCGACAGCCTTTGGGGCAGCCCCAGCATTTT
clone size: -; J gene: TRBJ2-2; V gene: TRBV7-3; D gene: TRBD1; CDR3 protein: CASSPGQISPGELFF; CDR3 DNA: TGTGCCAGCAGCCCGGGACAGATCTCGCCAGGGGAGCTGTTTTTT
clone size: -; J gene: TRBJ1-1; V gene: TRBV6-2/TRBV6-3; D gene: -; CDR3 protein: CASSYNHMNTEAFF; CDR3 DNA: TGTGCCAGCAGTTACAATCACATGAACACTGAAGCTTTCTTT
clone size: -; J gene: TRBJ1-1; V gene: TRBV14; D gene: -; CDR3 protein: CASSQLGRVSNTEAFF; CDR3 DNA: TGTGCCAGCAGCCAACTGGGGCGGGTATCAAATACTGAAGCTTTCTTT
clone size: -; J gene: TRBJ2-7; V gene: TRBV28; D gene: -; CDR3 protein: CASSLGGAHSYEQYF; CDR3 DNA: TGTGCCAGCAGTTTAGGGGGGGCCCACTCCTACGAGCAGTACTTC
clone size: -; J gene: TRBJ2-6; V gene: TRBV7-2; D gene: TRBD1; CDR3 protein: CASSIPGQGRSGANVLTF; CDR3 DNA: TGTGCCAGCAGTATCCCGGGACAGGGGCGATCGGGGGCCAACGTCCTGACTTTC
clone size: -; J gene: TRBJ1-4; V gene: TRBV9; D gene: -; CDR3 protein: CASAPKLATNEKLFF; CDR3 DNA: TGTGCCAGCGCCCCTAAGTTGGCGACTAATGAAAAACTGTTTTTT
clone size: -; J gene: TRBJ1-5; V gene: TRBV11-2; D gene: -; CDR3 protein: CASSFSGQPQHF; CDR3 DNA: TGTGCCAGCAGCTTTTCGGGGCAGCCCCAGCATTTT
clone size: -; J gene: TRBJ1-2; V gene: TRBV4-1; D gene: TRBD1; CDR3 protein: CASSPWTGPNYGYTF; CDR3 DNA: TGCGCCAGCAGCCCCTGGACAGGTCCTAACTATGGCTACACCTTC
clone size: -; J gene: TRBJ2-7; V gene: TRBV7-3; D gene: -; CDR3 protein: CASSLRSGPPYEQYF; CDR3 DNA: TGTGCCAGCAGCTTACGGTCAGGGCCCCCCTACGAGCAGTACTTC
clone size: -; J gene: TRBJ1-2; V gene: TRBV11-2; D gene: -; CDR3 protein: CASSLGDFGGRGYTF; CDR3 DNA: TGTGCCAGCAGCTTAGGGGATTTCGGGGGACGGGGCTACACCTTC
clone size: -; J gene: TRBJ2-3; V gene: TRBV11-2; D gene: -; CDR3 protein: CASSLLGFADTQYF; CDR3 DNA: TGTGCCAGCAGCTTGCTGGGGTTCGCAGATACGCAGTATTTT
clone size: -; J gene: TRBJ1-2; V gene: TRBV23-1; D gene: -; CDR3 protein: CASSPLPLGYTF; CDR3 DNA: TGCGCCAGCAGCCCACTGCCTTTGGGCTACACCTTC
clone size: -; J gene: TRBJ2-5; V gene: TRBV5-1; D gene: TRBD2; CDR3 protein: CASSFGAGGETQYF; CDR3 DNA: TGCGCCAGCAGCTTTGGAGCGGGAGGGGAGACCCAGTACTTC
clone size: -; J gene: TRBJ2-2; V gene: TRBV12-3/TRBV12-4; D gene: -; CDR3 protein: CASSFVAGELFF; CDR3 DNA: TGTGCCAGCAGTTTTGTGGCCGGGGAGCTGTTTTTT
clone size: -; J gene: TRBJ2-4; V gene: TRBV6-5; D gene: TRBD2; CDR3 protein: CASRVGGKNIQYF; CDR3 DNA: TGTGCCAGCAGGGTCGGGGGGAAAAACATTCAGTACTTC
clone size: -; J gene: TRBJ1-3; V gene: TRBV27; D gene: TRBD1; CDR3 protein: CASSPRQGTRNTIYF; CDR3 DNA: TGTGCCAGCAGTCCACGACAGGGGACGAGAAACACCATATATTTT
clone size: -; J gene: TRBJ2-1; V gene: TRBV11-3; D gene: TRBD1; CDR3 protein: CASSRTGSSYNEQFF; CDR3 DNA: TGTGCCAGCAGCCGGACAGGAAGCTCCTACAATGAGCAGTTCTTC
clone size: -; J gene: TRBJ1-5; V gene: TRBV6-4; D gene: -; CDR3 protein: CASTLGQPQHF; CDR3 DNA: TGTGCCAGCACGCTAGGACAGCCCCAGCATTTT
clone size: once; J gene: TRBJ2-1; V gene: TRBV10-1; D gene: -; CDR3 protein: CASGEFYNEQFF; CDR3 DNA: TGCGCCAGCGGGGAGTTTTACAATGAGCAGTTCTTC
clone size: once; J gene: TRBJ1-2; V gene: TRBV19; D gene: -; CDR3 protein: CASSSQSPRYGYTF; CDR3 DNA: TGTGCCAGTAGTTCGCAGTCCCCCCGGTATGGCTACACCTTC
clone size: few; J gene: TRBJ1-6; V gene: TRBV18; D gene: -; CDR3 protein: CASSPDSANSPLHF; CDR3 DNA: TGTGCCAGCTCCCCTGACAGTGCCAATTCACCCCTCCACTTT
clone size: -; J gene: TRBJ2-7; V gene: TRBV3-1/TRBV3-2; D gene: -; CDR3 protein: CASSQVHEQYF; CDR3 DNA: TGTGCCAGCAGCCAAGTGCACGAGCAGTACTTC